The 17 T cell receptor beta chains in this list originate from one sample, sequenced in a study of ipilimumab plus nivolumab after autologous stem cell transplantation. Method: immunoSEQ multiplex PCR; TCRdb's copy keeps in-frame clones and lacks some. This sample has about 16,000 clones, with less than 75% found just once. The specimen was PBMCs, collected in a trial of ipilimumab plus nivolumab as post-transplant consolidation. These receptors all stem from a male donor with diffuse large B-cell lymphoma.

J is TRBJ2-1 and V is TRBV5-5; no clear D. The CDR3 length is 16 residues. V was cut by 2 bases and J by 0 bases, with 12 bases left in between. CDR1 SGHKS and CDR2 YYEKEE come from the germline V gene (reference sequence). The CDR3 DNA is TGTGCCAGCAGCTTTCGGCCGACTCCCTCCTACAATGAGCAGTTCTTC. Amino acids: CASSFRPTPSYNEQFF.

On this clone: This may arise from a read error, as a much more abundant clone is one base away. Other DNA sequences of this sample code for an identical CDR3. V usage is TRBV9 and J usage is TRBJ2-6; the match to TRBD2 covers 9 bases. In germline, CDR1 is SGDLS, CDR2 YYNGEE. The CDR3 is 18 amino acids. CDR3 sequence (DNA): TGCGCCCGCCGCGCGGGGGGGCAGGTAAACTCTGGGGCCAACGTCCTGACTTTC. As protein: CARRAGGQVNSGANVLTF. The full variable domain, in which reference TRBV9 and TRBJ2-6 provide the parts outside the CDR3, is DSGVTQTPKHLITATGQRVTLRCSPRSGDLSVYWYQQSLDQGLQFLIQYYNGEERAKGNILERFSAQQFPDLHSELNLSSLELGDSALYFCARRAGGQVNSGANVLTFGAGSRLTVL.

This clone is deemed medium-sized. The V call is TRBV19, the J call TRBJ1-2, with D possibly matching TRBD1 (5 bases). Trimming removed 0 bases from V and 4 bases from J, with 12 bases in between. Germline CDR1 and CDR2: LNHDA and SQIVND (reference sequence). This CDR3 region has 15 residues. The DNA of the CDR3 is TGTGCCAGTAGTATAGATTCCGCCGGGACCTATGGCTACACCTTC. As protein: CASSIDSAGTYGYTF. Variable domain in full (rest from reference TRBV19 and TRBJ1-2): DGGITQSPKYLFRKEGQNVTLSCEQNLNHDAMYWYRQDPGQGLRLIYYSQIVNDFQKGDIAEGYSVSREKKESFPLTVTSAQKNPTAFYLCASSIDSAGTYGYTFGSGTRLTVV.

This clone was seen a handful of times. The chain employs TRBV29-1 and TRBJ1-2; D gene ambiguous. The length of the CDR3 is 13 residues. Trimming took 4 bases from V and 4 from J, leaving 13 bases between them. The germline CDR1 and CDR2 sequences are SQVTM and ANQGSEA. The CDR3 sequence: CSVVNPTGYGYTF. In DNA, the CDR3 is TGCAGCGTTGTAAACCCTACCGGCTATGGCTACACCTTC.

The CDR3 is CASSEAKTGTGPYYGYTF. In DNA form, the CDR3 reads TGTGCCAGCAGTGAAGCCAAAACCGGGACAGGGCCTTACTATGGCTACACCTTC. V usage is TRBV9 and J usage is TRBJ1-2, with TRBD1 identical over 9 bases. V gave up 5 bases and J gave up 3 bases; unmatched junction bases: 17. Germline-derived CDR1 and CDR2 are SGDLS and YYNGEE. The CDR3 extends over 18 amino acids.

The CDR3 loop is CASSLNRGSNTDTQYF. CDR3 nucleotide sequence: TGTGCCAGCAGCCTCAACAGGGGATCCAACACAGATACGCAGTATTTT. The gene calls are TRBV14 and TRBJ2-3; 7 nucleotides match TRBD1. CDR1 SGHDN and CDR2 FVKESK come from the germline V gene. The CDR3 has 16 residues. Trimming removed 4 bases from V and 2 bases from J; junction bases left unmatched: 9.

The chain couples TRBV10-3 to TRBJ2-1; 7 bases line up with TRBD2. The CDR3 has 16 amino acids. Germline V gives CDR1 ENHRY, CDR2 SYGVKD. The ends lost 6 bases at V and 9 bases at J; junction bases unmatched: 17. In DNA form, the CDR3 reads TGTGCCATCAGCCTACCCGGGACCGGGACTACCCTTGAGCAGTTCTTC. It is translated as CAISLPGTGTTLEQFF.

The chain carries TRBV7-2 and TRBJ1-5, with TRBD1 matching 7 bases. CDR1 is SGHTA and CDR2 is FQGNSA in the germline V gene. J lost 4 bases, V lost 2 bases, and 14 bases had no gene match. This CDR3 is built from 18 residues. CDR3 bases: TGTGCCAGCAGCTTATGGGGCCTTGACAGGGCACGGAATCAGCCCCAGCATTTT. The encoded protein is CASSLWGLDRARNQPQHF.

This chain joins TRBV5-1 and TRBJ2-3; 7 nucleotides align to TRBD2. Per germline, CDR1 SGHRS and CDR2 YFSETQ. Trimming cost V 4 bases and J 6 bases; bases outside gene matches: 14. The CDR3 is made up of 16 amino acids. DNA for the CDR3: TGCGCCAGCAGCCCCTCAGCGGGGAGCCATCGGGATACGCAGTATTTT. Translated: CASSPSAGSHRDTQYF.

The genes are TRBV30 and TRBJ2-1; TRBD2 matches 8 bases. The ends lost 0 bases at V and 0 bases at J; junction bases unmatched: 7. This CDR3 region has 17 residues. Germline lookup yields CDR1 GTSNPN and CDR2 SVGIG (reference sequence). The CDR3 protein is CAWSVPPTSVSYNEQFF. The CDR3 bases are TGTGCCTGGAGTGTACCTCCGACTAGCGTCTCCTACAATGAGCAGTTCTTC. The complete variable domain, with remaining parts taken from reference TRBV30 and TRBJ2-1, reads SQTIHQWPATLVQPVGSPLSLECTVEGTSNPNLYWYRQAAGRGLQLLFYSVGIGQISSEVPQNLSASRPQDRQFILSSKKLLLSDSGFYLCAWSVPPTSVSYNEQFFGPGTRLTVL.

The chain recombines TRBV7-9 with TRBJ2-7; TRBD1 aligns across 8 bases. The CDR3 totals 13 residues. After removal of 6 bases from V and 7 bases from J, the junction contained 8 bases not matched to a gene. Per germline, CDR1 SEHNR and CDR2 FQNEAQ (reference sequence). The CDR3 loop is CASSYDRGREQYF. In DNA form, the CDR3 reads TGTGCCAGCAGTTATGACAGGGGCAGGGAGCAGTACTTC.

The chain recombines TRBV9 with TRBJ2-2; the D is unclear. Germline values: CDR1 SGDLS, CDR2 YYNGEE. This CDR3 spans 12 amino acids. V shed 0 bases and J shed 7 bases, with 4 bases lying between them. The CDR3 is CASSVGVGELFF. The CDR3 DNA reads TGTGCCAGCAGCGTAGGGGTCGGGGAGCTGTTTTTT.

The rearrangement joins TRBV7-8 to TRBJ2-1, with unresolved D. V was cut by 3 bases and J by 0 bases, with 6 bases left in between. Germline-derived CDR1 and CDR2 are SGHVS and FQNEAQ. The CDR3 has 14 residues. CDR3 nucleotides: TGTGCCAGCAGCTTCTGGATCTCCTACAATGAGCAGTTCTTC. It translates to CASSFWISYNEQFF.

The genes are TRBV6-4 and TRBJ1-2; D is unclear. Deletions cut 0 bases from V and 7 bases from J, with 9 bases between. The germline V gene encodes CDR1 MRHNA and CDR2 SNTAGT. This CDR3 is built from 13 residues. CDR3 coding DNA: TGTGCCAGCAGTGACTCGACTAGCGGTGGCTACACCTTC. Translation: CASSDSTSGGYTF.

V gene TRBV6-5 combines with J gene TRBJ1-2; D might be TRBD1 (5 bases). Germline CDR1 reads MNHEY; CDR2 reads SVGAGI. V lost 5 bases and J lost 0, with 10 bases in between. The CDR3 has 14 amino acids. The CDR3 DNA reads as TGTGCCAGCAGTGGGGCCACGCCTAACTATGGCTACACCTTC. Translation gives CASSGATPNYGYTF.

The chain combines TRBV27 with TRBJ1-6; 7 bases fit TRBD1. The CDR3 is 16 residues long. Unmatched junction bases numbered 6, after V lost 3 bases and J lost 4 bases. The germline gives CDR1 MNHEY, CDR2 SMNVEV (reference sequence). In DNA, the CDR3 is TGTGCCAGCAGTTTCCTGGACAGGAATTATAATTCACCCCTCCACTTT. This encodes CASSFLDRNYNSPLHF.

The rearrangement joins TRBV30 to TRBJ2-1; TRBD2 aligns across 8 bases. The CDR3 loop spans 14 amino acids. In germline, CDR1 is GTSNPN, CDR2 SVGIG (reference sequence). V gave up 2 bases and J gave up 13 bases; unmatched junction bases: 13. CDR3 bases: TGTGCCTGGAGTACTTTAGGGACTAGTGGAAAACAGTTCTTC. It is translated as CAWSTLGTSGKQFF.